This entry describes one TCR beta chain. This CDR3 contains 13 residues. V lost 6 bases and J lost 2, with 11 bases in between. Germline CDR1 and CDR2: SNHLY and FYNNEI. The data are from a study of OX40 agonist ivuxolimab in advanced cancers. Assay used: immunoSEQ multiplex PCR; TCRdb lists only in-frame clones, some missing. Found here are around 90,000 clones, about 90% of them singletons; the top ten hold more than 4%. This clonotype was sampled from an adult with an advanced solid tumor such as melanoma, head and neck, liver or kidney cancer. Sequences were derived from CD4+ or CD8+ T cells sorted from blood, sampled in a trial of the OX40 agonist ivuxolimab. The chain links TRBV2 to TRBJ2-7; D gene uncertain. The CDR3 protein is CASRSPPPYEQYF. CDR3 in DNA: TGTGCCAGCAGGTCACCACCCCCCTACGAGCAGTACTTC.